A single sample gave rise to the 30 T cell receptor beta chains below, sequenced in a study of blood T cell repertoires in COVID-19. Profiling relied on immunoSEQ multiplex PCR, and the TCRdb table lists in-frame clones only, not all of them. The data contain some 330,000 clones, around nine tenths of them singletons. The sequencing input was peripheral blood. The receptors were gathered from a woman aged 50 to 65 with active or convalescent COVID-19.

In regard to this clone: At the DNA level, this CDR3 is encoded by other sequences in the same sample as well. The V and J genes are TRBV28 and TRBJ2-1; TRBD1 agrees at 8 bases. There are 14 residues in the CDR3. CDR1 and CDR2 (germline): MDHEN, SYDVKM. J lost 4 bases, V lost 5 bases, and 4 bases had no gene match. CDR3 region: CASSPTGGYNEQFF. CDR3 DNA sequence: TGTGCCAGCAGTCCCACAGGGGGGTACAATGAGCAGTTCTTC. Drawing the rest from reference TRBV28 and TRBJ2-1, the complete variable domain is DVKVTQSSRYLVKRTGEKVFLECVQDMDHENMFWYRQDPGLGLRLIYFSYDVKMKEKGDIPEGYSVSREKKERFSLILESASTNQTSMYLCASSPTGGYNEQFFGPGTRLTVL.

The V gene is TRBV3-1 (or the pseudogene TRBV3-2), the J gene TRBJ2-4, with a possible D match to TRBD1 (5 bases). V was pared by 2 bases and J by 1 base, with 6 bases between. The CDR3 is made up of 14 amino acids. The germline V gene encodes CDR1 LGHDT and CDR2 YNNKEL (reference sequence). CDR3 sequence: CASSQNRAKNIQYF. Here the CDR3 DNA reads TGTGCCAGCAGCCAAAACAGGGCCAAAAACATTCAGTACTTC.

The chain couples TRBV5-5 to TRBJ1-6; possible D gene TRBD1, 6 bases. V was shortened by 3 bases and J by 5 bases, with 12 bases between the two germline ends. Per germline, CDR1 SGHKS and CDR2 YYEKEE (reference sequence). This CDR3 has 15 amino acids. The CDR3 DNA sequence: TGTGCCAGCAGCTACACAGGGTACAATAATTCACCCCTCCACTTT. It yields the protein CASSYTGYNNSPLHF.

This clone was recorded once. In DNA, the CDR3 is TGTGCCAGCAGTTACACCCTAGCGGGAAACAATGAGCAGTTCTTC. Its protein is CASSYTLAGNNEQFF. The rearrangement links TRBV6-6 to TRBJ2-1; 9 positions agree with TRBD2. The CDR3 is made up of 15 amino acids. Germline assignment: CDR1 MNHNY and CDR2 SVGAGI (reference sequence). J lost 5 bases, V lost 2 bases, and 4 bases had no gene match.

The chain has TRBV6-6 and TRBJ1-1, with D possibly TRBD1 on 6 matching bases. This CDR3 has 16 residues. The ends were cut back, 2 bases at V and 1 base at J, with 14 bases in the middle. Germline lookup yields CDR1 MNHNY and CDR2 SVGAGI (reference sequence). CDR3 coding DNA: TGTGCCAGCAGTTACAGGGGGGGCTCGGCGAACACTGAAGCTTTCTTT. Translated, it gives CASSYRGGSANTEAFF.

The V and J genes are TRBV2 and TRBJ2-7; D is unclear. Germline assignment: CDR1 SNHLY and CDR2 FYNNEI. Trimming removed 8 bases from V and 2 bases from J, with 13 bases in between. The CDR3 length is 13 residues. The CDR3 DNA sequence: TGTGCCAGCGATCTGGGCAGGACCTACGAGCAGTACTTC. Protein: CASDLGRTYEQYF.

This rearrangement joins TRBV25-1 to TRBJ1-1; 7 bases are shared with TRBD1. V was pared by 4 bases and J by 11 bases, with 7 bases of the junction left unmatched. Germline V lookup: CDR1 MGHDK, CDR2 SYGVNS. CDR3 size: 12 residues. The CDR3 coding sequence is TGTGCCAGCAGTGGGGCCGGGACAGCGGCTTTCTTT. Its translation: CASSGAGTAAFF.

The chain is built from TRBV7-2 and TRBJ2-1; 11 bases fit TRBD2. CDR3 length: 15 residues. Germline V CDR1 and CDR2: SGHTA, FQGNSA. V lost 3 bases, J lost 8 bases, and 6 bases stayed unmatched. The CDR3 reads CASSFIAGGQDEQFF. The CDR3 DNA reads as TGTGCCAGCAGCTTCATAGCGGGGGGGCAGGATGAGCAGTTCTTC.

The chain links TRBV10-1 to TRBJ1-6; 8 bases align to TRBD1. The V and J ends lost 4 bases and 6 bases, in that order; junction bases with no gene match: 5. CDR1 is WNHNN, CDR2 SYGVQD, per germline (reference sequence). This CDR3 comprises 15 residues. This chain's CDR3 is CASSGRTGCNSPLHF. The CDR3 DNA sequence: TGCGCCAGCAGTGGTAGGACAGGGTGTAATTCACCCCTCCACTTT.

This rearrangement joins TRBV4-3 to TRBJ2-7; 7 bases align to TRBD1. CDR1 and CDR2 (germline): LGHNA, YSLEER. This CDR3 comprises 16 residues. Losses at the gene ends were 0 bases for V and 4 bases for J; bases not matched to a gene: 9. As DNA, the CDR3 is TGCGCCAGCAGCCAAGATCCGAGACAGGGTAGTTACGAGCAGTACTTC. Its translation is CASSQDPRQGSYEQYF.

The CDR3 DNA follows: TGTGCCAGCAGTGAAGTTTGGACAACCGGGGAGCTGTTTTTT. Its protein is CASSEVWTTGELFF. The V gene is TRBV2, the J gene TRBJ2-2; TRBD1 is a possible D gene (5 bases). The CDR3 totals 14 residues. The ends were cut back, 1 base at V and 5 bases at J, with 8 bases in the middle. Germline V gene sequence: CDR1 SNHLY, CDR2 FYNNEI.

This clone was detected only once. V usage is TRBV6-5 and J usage is TRBJ2-4; TRBD2 aligns across 7 bases. Trimming took 6 bases from V and 7 from J; bases not matched to a gene: 6. This CDR3 has 13 amino acids. Germline CDR1 reads MNHEY; CDR2 reads SVGAGI. The CDR3 is CASSPGLVNIQYF. CDR3 DNA sequence: TGTGCCAGCAGCCCCGGACTAGTCAACATTCAGTACTTC.

The chain employs TRBV7-9 and TRBJ1-4; no clear D gene. Trimming shortened V by 1 base and J by 7 bases, and 16 bases separated the two germline ends. The germline V gene has CDR1 SEHNR and CDR2 FQNEAQ (reference sequence). The CDR3 extends over 16 amino acids. CDR3 region: CASSLVSVSSGEKLFF. CDR3 coding DNA: TGTGCCAGCAGCTTAGTTTCAGTGAGTAGCGGTGAAAAACTGTTTTTT.

The chain joins TRBV19 to TRBJ2-1; TRBD1 matches at 10 bases. The germline CDR1 and CDR2 sequences are LNHDA and SQIVND (reference sequence). The CDR3 is 16 residues long. The V segment lost 5 bases and the J segment 7 bases; nucleotides outside the gene matches: 11. In nucleotides, the CDR3 is TGTGCCAGTAGTCCTCAGCCGGGACAGGGGTGGAATGAGCAGTTCTTC. This gives the protein CASSPQPGQGWNEQFF.

The rearrangement uses TRBV6-5 and TRBJ1-2, with 7 bases lining up with TRBD1. Germline values: CDR1 MNHEY, CDR2 SVGAGI. This CDR3 comprises 14 residues. The trim removed 5 bases at V and 6 bases at J, leaving 9 bases unmatched. The CDR3 region is CASSLLQDRDGYTF. CDR3 coding DNA: TGTGCCAGCAGTCTCCTCCAAGACAGGGATGGCTACACCTTC.

This clone showed up just a few times. The chain links TRBV30 to TRBJ1-6; TRBD1 matches 9 bases. In germline, CDR1 is GTSNPN, CDR2 SVGIG (reference sequence). CDR3 size: 15 residues. After removal of 1 base from V and 8 bases from J, the junction contained 6 bases not matched to a gene. In DNA form, the CDR3 reads TGTGCCTGGAGTGCCCCCGGGACAGGGTATTCACCCCTCCACTTT. It specifies CAWSAPGTGYSPLHF. The full variable domain, rest sourced from reference TRBV30 and TRBJ1-6, is SQTIHQWPATLVQPVGSPLSLECTVEGTSNPNLYWYRQAAGRGLQLLFYSVGIGQISSEVPQNLSASRPQDRQFILSSKKLLLSDSGFYLCAWSAPGTGYSPLHFGNGTRLTVT.

In this sample, this clone turned up once. The CDR3 region is CSVGGMGEKLFF. CDR3 sequence (DNA): TGCAGCGTTGGGGGCATGGGTGAAAAACTGTTTTTT. The chain recombines TRBV29-1 with TRBJ1-4, with D possibly matching TRBD1 (5 bases). V was pared by 4 bases and J by 7 bases, with 10 bases between. The CDR3 is 12 amino acids. Germline loops: CDR1 SQVTM, CDR2 ANQGSEA. The full variable domain, completed using reference TRBV29-1 and TRBJ1-4, is SAVISQKPSRDICQRGTSLTIQCQVDSQVTMMFWYRQQPGQSLTLIATANQGSEATYESGFVIDKFPISRPNLTFSTLTVSNMSPEDSSIYLCSVGGMGEKLFFGSGTQLSVL.

The chain links TRBV5-4 to TRBJ1-5; TRBD1 is a possible D gene (6 bases). This CDR3 is 13 amino acids long. The germline V gene encodes CDR1 SGHNT and CDR2 YYREEE (reference sequence). V was pared by 4 bases and J by 4 bases, with 9 bases between. The CDR3 loop reads CASSIQGNQPQHF. The DNA of the CDR3 is TGTGCCAGCAGCATACAGGGTAATCAGCCCCAGCATTTT.

This chain links TRBV4-1 with TRBJ1-1; 9 bases match TRBD1. Germline assignment: CDR1 MGHRA and CDR2 YSYEKL. The trim removed 2 bases at V and 6 bases at J, leaving 4 bases unmatched. This CDR3 contains 14 residues. The CDR3 protein is CASSQTGGGAEAFF. For the CDR3, the DNA is TGCGCCAGCAGCCAAACAGGGGGCGGAGCTGAAGCTTTCTTT.

CDR3 sequence (DNA): TGTGCCAGCAGCTTAGTCGCCGGGACTAGCACAGATACGCAGTATTTT. This gives the protein CASSLVAGTSTDTQYF. J is TRBJ2-3 and V is TRBV7-2; weak D call: TRBD2 (6 bases). CDR1 and CDR2 from the germline V gene are SGHTA and FQGNSA. CDR3 size: 16 residues. The ends were cut back, 1 base at V and 0 bases at J, with 11 bases in the middle.

The chain links TRBV6-5 to TRBJ2-7; possibly TRBD2 for D (5 bases). The V gene lost 0 bases and the J gene lost 3 bases, with 15 bases spanning the gap. Germline V gives CDR1 MNHEY, CDR2 SVGAGI. CDR3 size: 16 residues. In nucleotides, the CDR3 is TGTGCCAGCAGTTACTCGATGTCGAGCGGAGTCTACGAGCAGTACTTC. This sequence encodes CASSYSMSSGVYEQYF.

The J gene is TRBJ1-2, the V gene TRBV6-4, with 10 bases lining up with TRBD1. The germline V gene encodes CDR1 MRHNA and CDR2 SNTAGT. CDR3 length: 15 amino acids. V trimming: 6 bases; J trimming: 0 bases; junction bases outside the gene matches: 4. DNA for the CDR3: TGTGCCAGCAGCTCCGGGACAGGGGCTAACTATGGCTACACCTTC. It codes for CASSSGTGANYGYTF.

This chain links TRBV11-1 with TRBJ1-1; perhaps TRBD1 as D (6 bases). The CDR3 has 16 residues. Trimming shortened V by 0 bases and J by 0 bases, and 11 bases separated the two germline ends. Germline V gene lookup returns CDR1 SGHAT and CDR2 FQDESV (reference sequence). The CDR3 nucleotides are TGTGCCAGCAGCTTAGCCGGACAGTCCTTGAACACTGAAGCTTTCTTT. It specifies CASSLAGQSLNTEAFF.

The chain is built from TRBV18 and TRBJ2-1; weak D call: TRBD2 (7 bases). This CDR3 has 17 amino acids. CDR1 is KGHSH and CDR2 is LQKENI in the germline V gene. Trimming removed 0 bases from V and 5 bases from J, with 17 bases in between. The DNA for the CDR3 is TGTGCCAGCTCACCACCGCGGGGGCTCCCAAGGGACAATGAGCAGTTCTTC. It encodes CASSPPRGLPRDNEQFF. The full variable domain, its missing parts supplied by reference TRBV18 and TRBJ2-1, is NAGVMQNPRHLVRRRGQEARLRCSPMKGHSHVYWYRQLPEEGLKFMVYLQKENIIDESGMPKERFSAEFPKEGPSILRIQQVVRGDSAAYFCASSPPRGLPRDNEQFFGPGTRLTVL.

The chain employs TRBV11-2 and TRBJ1-1; D remains ambiguous. This CDR3 is 13 amino acids long. The V and J ends lost 0 bases and 1 base respectively, with 3 bases between them. The V gene's germline CDR1 is SGHAT and CDR2 FQNNGV. The CDR3 sequence is CASSLERNTEAFF. CDR3 in DNA: TGTGCCAGCAGCTTAGAGCGGAACACTGAAGCTTTCTTT.

J is TRBJ2-2 and V is TRBV6-5; tentatively, D is TRBD2 (5 bases). The germline V gene has CDR1 MNHEY and CDR2 SVGAGI. Between the trimmed V and J ends, which lost 2 bases and 1 base, there was a span of 8 bases. This CDR3 contains 15 residues. The CDR3 reads CASSYRGMNTGELFF. In nucleotides, the CDR3 is TGTGCCAGCAGTTACCGAGGGATGAACACCGGGGAGCTGTTTTTT.

The chain couples TRBV25-1 to TRBJ1-6, with D unresolved. V dropped 5 bases and J dropped 9 bases, with 11 bases sitting between them. CDR1 is MGHDK and CDR2 is SYGVNS in the germline V gene. The CDR3 loop spans 13 amino acids. The CDR3 DNA follows: TGTGCCAGCAGTCCGGGCGGGAGTTCACCCCTCCACTTT. This translates into CASSPGGSSPLHF.

Concerning this clone: Other DNA sequences in the same sample also yield this CDR3. CDR3 amino acids: CASSLQGNTEAFF. For the CDR3, the DNA is TGTGCCAGCAGCTTACAGGGAAACACTGAAGCTTTCTTT. This chain links TRBV7-9 with TRBJ1-1, with D possibly being TRBD1 (5 bases). Per the germline V gene, CDR1 is SEHNR and CDR2 is FQNEAQ (reference sequence). V shed 2 bases and J shed 2 bases, with 6 bases lying between them. The length of the CDR3 is 13 residues.

The V call is TRBV9, the J call TRBJ1-1; the match to TRBD1 covers 8 bases. V gave up 3 bases and J gave up 3 bases; unmatched junction bases: 7. Per the germline V gene, CDR1 is SGDLS and CDR2 is YYNGEE. The CDR3 extends over 15 amino acids. The CDR3 spells CASSALDRGYTEAFF. Here the CDR3 DNA reads TGTGCCAGCAGCGCCCTAGACAGGGGATACACTGAAGCTTTCTTT.

The chain joins TRBV7-9 to TRBJ1-4; tentatively, D is TRBD1 (6 bases). The CDR3 consists of 15 residues. Looked up from germline, CDR1 is SEHNR and CDR2 is FQNEAQ (reference sequence). V lost 5 bases and J lost 5, with 15 bases in between. The CDR3 DNA reads TGTGCCAGCAGCCAATCAGGGGCGTTGAATGAAAAACTGTTTTTT. The encoded protein is CASSQSGALNEKLFF.